A selection of T cell receptor beta chains follows, all from one sample in a study of T cell responses to AZD1222 COVID-19 vaccine. Using immunoSEQ multiplex PCR, the repertoire was profiled, and TCRdb retains in-frame clones only, with some absent. The sample holds over 150,000 clones, about 92% seen once. The input for sequencing was peripheral blood, taken on day 0 of MenACWY control vaccination. Every receptor here comes from an adult in good health. Both conserved end residues are part of each CDR3. The D gene is left open where the match is weak. Size is omitted from some rows. Given values are once, few, many or a class for expanded clones.

size | J | D | V | CDR3 | DNA
once | TRBJ1-2 | TRBD1 | TRBV6-5 | CASSYSPGGTYGYTF | TGTGCCAGCAGTTACTCGCCAGGGGGGACCTATGGCTACACCTTC
- | TRBJ1-6 | TRBD1 | TRBV13 | CASSGGQDNSPLHF | TGTGCCAGCAGCGGTGGACAGGATAATTCACCCCTCCACTTT
- | TRBJ2-7 | TRBD2 | TRBV19 | CASSPSGRSGEQYF | TGTGCCAGTAGCCCTAGCGGGAGGTCTGGCGAGCAGTACTTC
- | TRBJ1-1 | - | TRBV7-3 | CASSLGANTEAFF | TGTGCCAGCAGCTTAGGCGCGAACACTGAAGCTTTCTTT
- | TRBJ1-4 | TRBD1 | TRBV7-2 | CASSLGDRVANEKLFF | TGTGCCAGCAGCTTGGGGGACAGGGTAGCTAATGAAAAACTGTTTTTT
- | TRBJ1-3 | - | TRBV13 | CASSPWTPGGNTIYF | TGTGCCAGCAGCCCCTGGACCCCCGGGGGAAACACCATATATTTT
- | TRBJ2-6 | - | TRBV21-1 | CASSSTRFGANVLTF | TGTGCCAGCAGCAGCACACGGTTCGGAGCCAACGTCCTGACTTTC
few | TRBJ1-5 | - | TRBV7-6 | CASSLGRGQPQHF | TGTGCCAGCAGCTTAGGTCGCGGTCAGCCCCAGCATTTT
- | TRBJ1-1 | - | TRBV27 | CASSLGQMNTEAFF | TGTGCCAGCAGTTTGGGTCAGATGAACACTGAAGCTTTCTTT
- | TRBJ2-7 | TRBD1 | TRBV7-9 | CASSLQGQGVYEQYF | TGTGCCAGCAGCCTCCAAGGACAGGGTGTTTACGAGCAGTACTTC
- | TRBJ1-1 | TRBD1 | TRBV5-1 | CASSFTGGMNTEAFF | TGCGCCAGCAGCTTCACAGGGGGAATGAACACTGAAGCTTTCTTT
- | TRBJ1-1 | - | TRBV6-5 | CASTRYLAEGTEAFF | TGTGCCAGTACAAGATATTTAGCAGAGGGCACTGAAGCTTTCTTT
- | TRBJ2-3 | TRBD2 | TRBV11-2 | CASSALAGGGTDTQYF | TGTGCCAGCAGCGCCCTAGCGGGAGGGGGCACAGATACGCAGTATTTT
few | TRBJ1-2 | - | TRBV7-9 | CASSFSASITF | TGTGCCAGCAGCTTCTCGGCGTCCATCACCTTC
- | TRBJ1-1 | TRBD1 | TRBV10-3 | CAISGGQDTEAFF | TGTGCCATCAGTGGGGGACAGGACACTGAAGCTTTCTTT
- | TRBJ2-7 | - | TRBV7-2 | CASSPRLDEQYF | TGTGCCAGCAGCCCGAGACTCGACGAGCAGTACTTC
- | TRBJ2-7 | TRBD2 | TRBV2 | CAIGRGGTYEQYF | TGTGCCATCGGACGGGGGGGGACCTACGAGCAGTACTTC
- | TRBJ2-7 | TRBD2 | TRBV2 | CARGGGTYEQYF | TGTGCCCGCGGGGGGGGGACCTACGAGCAGTACTTC
- | TRBJ1-2 | - | TRBV6-5 | CATAGRNYGYTF | TGTGCTACGGCGGGACGCAACTATGGCTACACCTTC
- | TRBJ2-4 | - | TRBV3-1/TRBV3-2 | CASTLYGQGKNIQYF | TGTGCCAGCACGCTATATGGGCAGGGGAAAAACATTCAGTACTTC
- | TRBJ1-5 | TRBD1 | TRBV2 | CASRERQGAQPQHF | TGTGCCAGCAGGGAGAGACAGGGGGCTCAGCCCCAGCATTTT
- | TRBJ1-6 | - | TRBV5-1 | CASSLEGSLDSPLHF | TGCGCCAGCAGCTTGGAAGGCAGCTTAGATTCACCCCTCCACTTT
- | TRBJ2-6 | TRBD2 | TRBV7-3 | CASSLSGRAAGANVLTF | TGTGCCAGCAGCTTAAGCGGGAGGGCTGCTGGGGCCAACGTCCTGACTTTC
- | TRBJ2-7 | - | TRBV5-5 | CASSLVGTLPLEQYF | TGTGCCAGCAGCTTGGTTGGGACCCTACCCCTCGAGCAGTACTTC
- | TRBJ2-3 | - | TRBV24-1 | CAQARRVDTQYF | TGTGCCCAAGCTAGGAGGGTAGATACGCAGTATTTT
- | TRBJ2-7 | - | TRBV7-2 | CASSPSPSYEQYF | TGTGCCAGCAGCCCAAGTCCCTCCTACGAGCAGTACTTC
- | TRBJ1-2 | - | TRBV11-2 | CASRPLGSANYGYTF | TGTGCCAGCAGACCGCTCGGGTCCGCTAACTATGGCTACACCTTC
- | TRBJ2-5 | - | TRBV6-2/TRBV6-3 | CASSLQETQYF | TGTGCCAGCAGTTTGCAAGAGACCCAGTACTTC
- | TRBJ1-1 | - | TRBV5-1 | CASSLAGGENTEAFF | TGCGCCAGCAGCTTGGCCGGCGGGGAGAACACTGAAGCTTTCTTT
- | TRBJ2-3 | - | TRBV30 | CAWSLSTDTQYF | TGTGCCTGGAGCCTGAGCACAGATACGCAGTATTTT
- | TRBJ2-2 | TRBD1 | TRBV11-3 | CASSRQGGTGELFF | TGTGCCAGCAGCCGACAGGGCGGCACCGGGGAGCTGTTTTTT
- | TRBJ2-1 | TRBD2 | TRBV13 | CASSSLPGGRLYNEQFF | TGTGCCAGCAGCTCCCTCCCGGGGGGGCGACTCTACAATGAGCAGTTCTTC